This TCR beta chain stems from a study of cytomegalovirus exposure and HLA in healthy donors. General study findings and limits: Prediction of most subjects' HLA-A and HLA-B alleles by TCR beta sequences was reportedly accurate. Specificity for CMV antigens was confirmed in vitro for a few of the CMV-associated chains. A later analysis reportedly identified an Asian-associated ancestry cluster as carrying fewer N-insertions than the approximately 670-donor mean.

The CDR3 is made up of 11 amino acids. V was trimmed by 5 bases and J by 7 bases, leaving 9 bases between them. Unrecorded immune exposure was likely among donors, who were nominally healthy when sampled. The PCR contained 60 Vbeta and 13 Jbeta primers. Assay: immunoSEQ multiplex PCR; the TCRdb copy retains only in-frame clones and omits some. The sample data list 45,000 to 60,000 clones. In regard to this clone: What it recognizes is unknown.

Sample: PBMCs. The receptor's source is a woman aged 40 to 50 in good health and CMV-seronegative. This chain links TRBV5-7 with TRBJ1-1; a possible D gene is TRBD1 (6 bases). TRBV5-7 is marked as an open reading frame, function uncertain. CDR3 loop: CASSWTVEAFF. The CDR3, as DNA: TGTGCCAGCAGTTGGACAGTTGAAGCTTTCTTT.